Sequencing of this T cell receptor beta chain was carried out in a study of blood T cell repertoires in COVID-19. CDR1 is SGHRS, CDR2 YFSETQ, per germline. The V gene end was trimmed by 0 bases and the J gene end by 3 bases; junction bases not matched to a gene: 5. CDR3 length equals 15 residues. Produced via immunoSEQ multiplex PCR; TCRdb's table is partial and in-frame only. The sample shows 450,000 to 600,000 clones, roughly 87% of them seen only once. The chain links TRBV5-1 to TRBJ1-1, with 7 bases matching TRBD1. The source material was PBMCs or T cells enriched from blood (not recorded which). This receptor was obtained from a woman under 30 who had recovered from COVID-19. The CDR3 is CASSLVGDRYTEAFF. In nucleotides, the CDR3 is TGCGCCAGCAGCTTGGTGGGGGACAGATACACTGAAGCTTTCTTT. The complete variable domain, with remaining parts taken from reference TRBV5-1 and TRBJ1-1, reads KAGVTQTPRYLIKTRGQQVTLSCSPISGHRSVSWYQQTPGQGLQFLFEYFSETQRNKGNFPGRFSGRQFSNSRSEMNVSTLELGDSALYLCASSLVGDRYTEAFFGQGTRLTVV.